The sequence of this TCR beta chain was determined in a study of identical twins. General study points: Insertions ran lower in abundant cord blood beta clonotypes, though not in memory repertoires. In drawing conclusions, the study used cross-sectional statistical analysis and did not follow the same donors.

J lost 2 bases, V lost 0 bases, and 8 bases had no gene match. CDR3 size: 17 residues. The germline gives CDR1 DFQATT, CDR2 SNEGSKA (reference sequence). This clonotype was seen repeatedly, ten times or more. What it recognizes is unknown. Healthy Caucasians supplied all donations. Addition of a universal primer site occurred through template switching, and cDNA carried unique molecular identifiers. TCRdb reprocessed the 5' RACE reads via MiXCR and lists one record per CDR3 protein. The sample includes nearly 250,000 distinct CDR3 sequences, around 6.6% of them seen just once. These data were also filed under a second study, of yellow fever vaccine responses in identical twins.

This TCR was sampled from a woman under 30 in good health. The chain employs TRBV20-1 and TRBJ2-1, with 9 nucleotides matching TRBD2. The material sequenced was memory (CD45RO+) T cells sorted from blood. The CDR3 is CSARDVRTSDTYNEQFF. As DNA, the CDR3 is TGCAGTGCTAGAGATGTTCGGACTAGCGACACCTACAATGAGCAGTTCTTC.